The table lists the clone carrying this TCR beta chain with a count of one. The data originate from a study of blood T cell repertoires in COVID-19. Assay used: immunoSEQ multiplex PCR; TCRdb lists only in-frame clones, some missing. The sample carries over 110,000 clones, more than 75% recorded once. This TCR was sampled from a man aged 55 to 70 who had recovered from COVID-19. The sequenced material came from PBMCs or T cells enriched from blood (not recorded which).

The CDR3 reads CASSHPEGRRQETQYF. The CDR3 region has the DNA TGCGCCAGCAGCCATCCGGAGGGACGGCGCCAAGAGACCCAGTACTTC. The chain links TRBV4-1 to TRBJ2-5, with a tentative D call TRBD2 (6 bases). The germline gives CDR1 MGHRA, CDR2 YSYEKL. The CDR3 consists of 16 residues. V lost 3 bases and J lost 1, with 15 bases in between.